This T cell receptor (beta chain) was profiled in a study of shared clonotypes between healthy human individuals (dated by TCRdb to the early 2020s). Describing the broader study: Three men and two women, aged 18 to 49 years, made up the cohort. For each donor, three plates each were used for CD4 naive and CD4 memory, two plates were used for CD8 naive, and one plate was used for CD8 memory. To increase sequencing depth and limit assay-specific biases, TCR repertoire library preparation and sequencing were carried out by different laboratories using diverse techniques. Leukapheresis yielded between about 0.94 and 9 billion PBMCs per donor. To estimate repertoire size and how much clonotypes are shared between individuals, the study performed deep sequencing of blood TCR repertoires from 4 to 6 healthy adults. Broader findings and caveats from the paper: Based on pairwise subsampling, the degree of clonotype sharing among donors was expected to be affected by sequencing depth. Rarefaction of sorted-subset datasets indicated incomplete sequencing despite the large sequencing depth. Sampling was limited to blood, and TCR repertoires in tissue likely differ from TCR repertoires in blood. The genetic and exposure-history diversity represented was limited by the small number of donors. Compared with non-shared clonotypes, the clonotypes found in all four sorted-subset donors had higher generation probabilities. When several donors were compared, the shared fraction of clonotypes was about 5% for naive CD4, 3.5% for naive CD8, roughly 2.5% for memory CD4, and around 0.37% for memory CD8. Estimated clonotype richness was generally larger for naive than for memory subsets.

The V end loses 5 bases and the J end loses 8 bases, and a stretch of 16 bases separates them. The germline V gene sets CDR1 to SGHNT and CDR2 to YENEEA. Measured from the cysteine to the phenylalanine, the CDR3 is 14 residues long. Only the CDR3 part of the read is kept: 42 bases, read in frame from the first base. Concerning this clone itself: This clone's antigen is unknown. No clone much larger than this one lies a single base away; base qualities are absent.

Using the deep immunoSEQ assay, TCR CDR3 regions were amplified from genomic DNA by multiplex PCR. Extracted genomic DNA from each cell subset was spread evenly across all wells of several immunoSEQ 96-well plates, with each plate serving as a replicate. Each replicate PCR for sorted subsets received around 200 ng genomic DNA, equal to some 32,000 T cell genomes. Purified libraries were quantified with a Qubit 3.0 fluorometer, sized on a Bioanalyzer 2100, and re-quantified with the KAPA Library Quantification kit. Every immunoSEQ 96-well plate was sequenced on a dedicated single-read 150-cycle Illumina NextSeq 550 flow cell. The original methods were these. Because only junctional sequences without quality scores were contained in the immunoSEQ output, filtering matching that applied to full-length reads could not be performed. To assign V/J genes and CDR3, sequences were annotated against IMGT germline references using PyIR, a Python wrapper for IgBLAST v1.9. Any read was removed if the V/J assignment was weak (E-value above 1e-6), the CDR3 was missing, or the read contained stop codons, out-of-frame junctions, or ambiguous translated residues. V3J clonotypes were defined as sequences sharing the same inferred V gene, J gene, and CDR3 amino acid sequence. Percentage overlap between repertoires was calculated by dividing the number of shared unique clonotypes by the size of the smaller repertoire. Richness of each repertoire was evaluated using RTK rarefaction, the Chao1 estimator, and Recon v2.1 estimates of unobserved clonotypes. Generation probabilities were computed with OLGA for all TCRbeta clonotypes obtained by the gDNA method from four donors. In its TCRdb copy, this immuneACCESS table keeps in-frame sequences only and misses some clones. Where compared with another copy, unresolved V genes explain less than half of these, and the others have no known cause. The D gene and trimming were derived from the DNA, and the V and J assignments and clone size from that table. This sample is represented by more than 400,000 clones; roughly 95% of them were singletons. Under 0.065% of the sample is in the top ten clones.

The donors were healthy, HIV-negative adults who had no recently reported acute infections or vaccinations. All donors were Caucasian adults living in Nashville, Tennessee, USA. CD4+ T cells were enriched by magnetic negative selection, after which naive cells were positively selected on CD45RA and the negative fraction was taken as the memory subset. Blood was obtained by leukapheresis, after which PBMCs were separated by Ficoll-Histopaque density gradient centrifugation and cryopreserved in liquid nitrogen vapor phase. Analytical flow cytometry was used to check the purity and quantity of every magnetically sorted T cell population. Each sorted fraction had its genomic DNA isolated and then quantified by UV absorbance on a Nanodrop 2000c.

The rearrangement joined TRBV11-3 to TRBJ2-4, with the D gene possibly TRBD1 or TRBD2, each one fitting 7 bases. The source material was naive CD4+ T cells sorted from blood. This sample's cell subset or site label indicates: CD45RA+ positively selected. This TCR was sampled from a woman aged 30 to 39 in good health. The DNA sequence reads TGTGCCAGCAGCAGGGGGCGGGAGTGGGACATTCAGTACTTC. Its amino acids are CASSRGREWDIQYF.